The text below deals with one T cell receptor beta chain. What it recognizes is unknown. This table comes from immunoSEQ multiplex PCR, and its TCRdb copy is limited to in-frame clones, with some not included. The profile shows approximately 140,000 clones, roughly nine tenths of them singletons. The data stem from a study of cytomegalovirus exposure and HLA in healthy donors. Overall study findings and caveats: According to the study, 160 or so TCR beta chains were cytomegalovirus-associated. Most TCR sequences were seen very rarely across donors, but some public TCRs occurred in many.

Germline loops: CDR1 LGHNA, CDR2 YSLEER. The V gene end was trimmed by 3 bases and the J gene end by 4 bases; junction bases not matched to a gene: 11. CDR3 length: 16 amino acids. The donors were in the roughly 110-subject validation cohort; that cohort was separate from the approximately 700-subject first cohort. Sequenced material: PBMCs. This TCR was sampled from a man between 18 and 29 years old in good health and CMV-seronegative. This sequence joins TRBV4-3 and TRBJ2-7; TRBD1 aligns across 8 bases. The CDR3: CASSQAGGASFYEQYF. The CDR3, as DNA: TGCGCCAGCAGCCAGGCAGGGGGCGCAAGTTTTTACGAGCAGTACTTC.